This TCR beta chain originates from a study of T cells after posttransplantation cyclophosphamide. Study-level points and caveats: Blood and skin or GI T cell repertoires showed limited TRB overlap.

Assay: immunoSEQ multiplex PCR; the TCRdb copy retains only in-frame clones and omits some. The sample has about 19,000 clones, roughly 87% seen once. Busulfan-fludarabine conditioning, marrow transplant, and cyclophosphamide on days +3 and +4 were administered. From germline, CDR1 is SGHTA and CDR2 FQGNSA. The CDR3 totals 15 residues. Trimming cost V 1 base and J 3 bases; bases outside gene matches: 5. Regarding this clone: Antigen unknown.

The clonotype originates from a female patient aged 40-50 years who received an allogeneic stem cell transplant from a related donor, was CMV-positive, and had no GVHD. Some T cells may trace back to the graft donor. The chain joins TRBV7-2 to TRBJ2-7; 8 bases are shared with TRBD1. The source material was PBMCs, sampled after allogeneic stem cell transplant with posttransplant cyclophosphamide. The CDR3 DNA reads as TGTGCCAGCAGCTTAGGGGGTACAGGGGGCTACGAGCAGTACTTC. Translated: CASSLGGTGGYEQYF.